This entry describes one T cell receptor beta chain. Methods used by the authors: Reference gene primer amplification gave nucleated cell count estimates. The repertoire was sequenced with immunoSEQ multiplex PCR; TCRdb's copy has only in-frame clones and lacks some. V, J and clone size are those of that table, while D and trimming were read from the DNA. This table has hundreds of thousands of clones, roughly 90% appearing once. The data were obtained in a study of blood T cell repertoires in COVID-19. For the study at large: Both acute and convalescent COVID-19 samples were obtained from the United States, Italy and Spain. From T cells, B-cell-depleted T cells, or PBMCs came the material, which was cDNA or gDNA.

The V gene lost 5 bases and the J gene lost 2 bases, with 10 bases spanning the gap. The germline CDR1 and CDR2 sequences are SEHNR and FQNEAQ (reference sequence). The CDR3 is 13 residues long. Symptom resolution, clearance, or two negative PCRs marked the recovered donors of Cohort 3. Sequenced sample: PBMCs or T cells enriched from blood (not recorded which). The genes are TRBV7-9 and TRBJ2-7; perhaps TRBD2 as D (5 bases). This TCR came from a woman aged 25 to 39 who had recovered from COVID-19. The DNA of the CDR3 is TGTGCCAGCAGCGTGCCGGGGACCTACGAGCAGTACTTC. Translated, it gives CASSVPGTYEQYF.